This TCR beta chain was found in a study of blood T cell repertoires in COVID-19. On the study more broadly: Material from acute and convalescent COVID-19 was sourced from the United States, Italy and Spain. The analysed material was cDNA or gDNA that came from T cells, B-cell-depleted T cells, or PBMCs.

This clone was recorded a few times. In the authors' workflow: Researchers report that nucleated cell counts were estimated from reference gene primer amplification. Sequencing was performed with immunoSEQ multiplex PCR; in TCRdb, only in-frame clones are kept and a portion is missing. D and trimming come from the DNA, and the V and J calls and clone size come from that table. Among fewer than 250,000 clones listed, roughly four fifths were seen once. V was shortened by 7 bases and J by 7 bases, with 13 bases between the two germline ends. Germline CDR1 DFQATT, CDR2 SNEGSKA (reference sequence). This CDR3 contains 11 residues.

Sequencing used peripheral blood. This sequence originates from a woman in her thirties or forties with active or convalescent COVID-19. The chain joins TRBV20-1 to TRBJ1-2; D possibly corresponds to TRBD1 (5 bases). The CDR3 spells CSGRAGGGYTF. CDR3 nucleotide sequence: TGCAGTGGTCGCGCCGGGGGTGGCTACACCTTC.